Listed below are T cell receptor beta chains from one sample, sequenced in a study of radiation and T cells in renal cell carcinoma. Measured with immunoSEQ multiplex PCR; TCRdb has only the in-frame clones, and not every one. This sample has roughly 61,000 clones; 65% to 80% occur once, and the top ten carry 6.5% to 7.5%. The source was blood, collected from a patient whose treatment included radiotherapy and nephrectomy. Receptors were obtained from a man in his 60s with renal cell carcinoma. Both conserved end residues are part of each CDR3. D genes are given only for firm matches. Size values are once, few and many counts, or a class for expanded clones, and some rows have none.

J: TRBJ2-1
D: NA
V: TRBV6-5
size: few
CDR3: CASGGGQYNEQFF
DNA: TGTGCCAGCGGAGGGGGTCAATACAATGAGCAGTTCTTC

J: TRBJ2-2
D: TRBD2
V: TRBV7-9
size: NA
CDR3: CASSLWTSGSGELFF
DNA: TGTGCCAGCAGCTTATGGACTAGCGGATCCGGGGAGCTGTTTTTT

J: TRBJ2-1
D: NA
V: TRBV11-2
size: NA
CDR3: CASTPASYNEQFF
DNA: TGTGCCAGCACCCCCGCCTCCTACAATGAGCAGTTCTTC

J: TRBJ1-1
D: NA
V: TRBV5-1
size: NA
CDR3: CASSREGQHTEAFF
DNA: TGCGCCAGCAGCCGGGAGGGACAACACACTGAAGCTTTCTTT

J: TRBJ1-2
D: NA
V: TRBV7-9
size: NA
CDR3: CASSLEVQGRDGYTF
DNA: TGTGCCAGCAGCTTAGAGGTTCAGGGCCGGGATGGCTACACCTTC

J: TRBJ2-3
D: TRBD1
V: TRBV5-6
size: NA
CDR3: CASSIGQGRSTDTQYF
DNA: TGTGCCAGCAGCATAGGACAGGGCCGGAGCACAGATACGCAGTATTTT

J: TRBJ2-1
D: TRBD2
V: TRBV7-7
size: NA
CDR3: CASSPAAGAYNEQFF
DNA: TGTGCCAGCAGCCCGGCGGCGGGGGCCTACAATGAGCAGTTCTTC

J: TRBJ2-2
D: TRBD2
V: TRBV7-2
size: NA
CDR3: CASSQPQLAGATGELFF
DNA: TGTGCCAGCAGCCAGCCCCAACTAGCGGGAGCCACCGGGGAGCTGTTTTTT

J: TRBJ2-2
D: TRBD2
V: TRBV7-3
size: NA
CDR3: CASSPLAGVNTGELFF
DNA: TGTGCCAGCAGCCCATTAGCGGGTGTGAACACCGGGGAGCTGTTTTTT

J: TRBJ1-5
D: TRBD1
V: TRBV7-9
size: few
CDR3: CASSAGDRRNQPQHF
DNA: TGTGCCAGCAGCGCAGGGGACAGGAGGAATCAGCCCCAGCATTTT

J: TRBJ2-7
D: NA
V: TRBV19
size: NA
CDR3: CASSPGLTYEQYF
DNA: TGTGCCAGTAGCCCGGGGCTGACCTACGAGCAGTACTTC

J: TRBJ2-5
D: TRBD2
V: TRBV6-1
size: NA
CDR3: CASSGLAGPQETQYF
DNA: TGTGCCAGCAGTGGACTAGCGGGTCCCCAAGAGACCCAGTACTTC

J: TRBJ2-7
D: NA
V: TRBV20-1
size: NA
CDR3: CSARVLYEQYF
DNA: TGCAGTGCTAGAGTTTTATACGAGCAGTACTTC

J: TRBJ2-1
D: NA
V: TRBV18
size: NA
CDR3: CASSPSGGDNEQFF
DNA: TGTGCCAGCTCACCTTCGGGTGGAGACAATGAGCAGTTCTTC

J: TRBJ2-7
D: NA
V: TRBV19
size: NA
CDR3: CASSKGTSSYEQYF
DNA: TGTGCCAGTAGTAAGGGAACCAGCTCCTACGAGCAGTACTTC

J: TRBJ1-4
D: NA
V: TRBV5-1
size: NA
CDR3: CASSEDGLNEKLFF
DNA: TGCGCCAGCAGCGAGGACGGCCTTAATGAAAAACTGTTTTTT

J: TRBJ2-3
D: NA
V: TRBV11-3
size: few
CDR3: CASSLESGAQYF
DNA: TGTGCCAGCAGCTTAGAATCTGGGGCGCAGTATTTT

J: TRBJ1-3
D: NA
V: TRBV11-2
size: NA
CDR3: CASSLDSWASSGNTIYF
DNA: TGTGCCAGCAGCTTAGATTCGTGGGCCTCCTCTGGAAACACCATATATTTT